One sample yielded the 14 T cell receptor beta chains listed below, sequenced in a study of blood T cell repertoires in COVID-19. TCRdb's table, derived via immunoSEQ multiplex PCR, lists solely in-frame clones and lacks some. Among more than 200,000 clones listed, approximately 89% were seen once. Material for sequencing was PBMCs or T cells enriched from blood (not recorded which). These receptor sequences come from a woman in her twenties or thirties with acute COVID-19.

V gene TRBV6-1 combines with J gene TRBJ1-2, with 7 bases identical to TRBD1. The CDR3 totals 13 residues. Germline V lookup: CDR1 MNHNS, CDR2 SASEGT. With V trimmed by 3 bases and J by 7 bases, 5 bases remained unmatched. The CDR3 region is CASSETGFGGYTF. In DNA form, the CDR3 reads TGTGCCAGCAGTGAGACAGGGTTTGGTGGCTACACCTTC.

V gene TRBV2 combines with J gene TRBJ2-2; 7 nucleotides agree with TRBD1. Losses at the gene ends were 5 bases for V and 5 bases for J; bases not matched to a gene: 8. CDR1 is SNHLY and CDR2 is FYNNEI in the germline V gene. This CDR3 comprises 15 residues. For the CDR3, the DNA is TGTGCCAGCAGTTTGACAGGGATAGCGACCGGGGAGCTGTTTTTT. Translation gives CASSLTGIATGELFF.

The gene calls are TRBV18 and TRBJ2-7; the match to TRBD2 covers 9 bases. This CDR3 contains 20 residues. V shed 5 bases and J 4 bases; nucleotides not matched to a gene: 24. Germline loops: CDR1 KGHSH, CDR2 LQKENI. The CDR3 loop reads CASSSYSVPGLARGGYEQYF. CDR3 nucleotide sequence: TGTGCCAGCTCATCATACTCAGTCCCGGGACTAGCTCGGGGGGGTTACGAGCAGTACTTC.

The V call is TRBV6-6, the J call TRBJ2-7, with 7 nucleotides matching TRBD1. The CDR3 sequence is 16 residues long. With 4 bases clipped from V and 0 bases from J, the junction kept 9 bases outside the gene matches. Per germline, CDR1 MNHNY and CDR2 SVGAGI (reference sequence). The CDR3 protein is CASSSLQGESSYEQYF. The CDR3 region has the DNA TGTGCCAGCAGTTCCCTTCAGGGGGAAAGCTCCTACGAGCAGTACTTC.

The chain carries TRBV29-1 and TRBJ1-1, with TRBD1 as a possible D gene (5 bases). The germline V gene encodes CDR1 SQVTM and CDR2 ANQGSEA. V was shortened by 7 bases and J by 1 base, with 16 bases between the two germline ends. The CDR3 is 14 residues long. For the CDR3, the DNA is TGCAGCGCTAATCTGGGCGGACAGAACACTGAAGCTTTCTTT. Its protein product is CSANLGGQNTEAFF. Filled out from reference TRBV29-1 and TRBJ1-1, the complete variable domain reads SAVISQKPSRDICQRGTSLTIQCQVDSQVTMMFWYRQQPGQSLTLIATANQGSEATYESGFVIDKFPISRPNLTFSTLTVSNMSPEDSSIYLCSANLGGQNTEAFFGQGTRLTVV.

The chain employs TRBV28 and TRBJ2-7; 7 bases are shared with TRBD1. Per germline, CDR1 MDHEN and CDR2 SYDVKM. V shed 7 bases, J shed 2 bases, and the junction held 5 bases outside the gene matches. The CDR3 extends over 13 amino acids. The CDR3 here is CASTRGQTYEQYF. Written as DNA, the CDR3 is TGTGCCAGCACCCGGGGACAGACCTACGAGCAGTACTTC.

The chain couples TRBV28 to TRBJ2-7; no firm D call. The germline V gene has CDR1 MDHEN and CDR2 SYDVKM. This CDR3 contains 15 residues. The ends were cut back, 7 bases at V and 4 bases at J, with 20 bases in the middle. The CDR3 nucleotides are TGTGCCAGCACCATGACCCTAGGCGGAATATACGAGCAGTACTTC. This encodes CASTMTLGGIYEQYF.

This chain connects TRBV6-5 to TRBJ1-2; 8 bases agree with TRBD1. Trimming at V came to 6 bases and at J to 0 bases, leaving 6 bases not matched to a gene. Germline V gene data show CDR1 as MNHEY and CDR2 as SVGAGI. The CDR3 loop spans 15 amino acids. CDR3 residues: CASRDRARTNYGYTF. The DNA of the CDR3 is TGTGCCAGCAGGGACAGGGCAAGAACTAACTATGGCTACACCTTC.

The rearrangement uses TRBV2 and TRBJ1-5; the match to TRBD1 covers 8 bases. Germline loops: CDR1 SNHLY, CDR2 FYNNEI. Losses at the gene ends were 7 bases for V and 5 bases for J; bases not matched to a gene: 4. The CDR3 has 13 residues. The CDR3 reads CASTQGEDQPQHF. In DNA, the CDR3 is TGTGCCAGCACACAGGGGGAGGATCAGCCCCAGCATTTT.

The rearrangement uses TRBV6-5 and TRBJ1-2, with 7 bases fitting TRBD1. The CDR3 runs 14 residues. V was pared by 5 bases and J by 7 bases, with 10 bases of the junction left unmatched. Germline CDR1 MNHEY, CDR2 SVGAGI. The CDR3 reads CASSRVQGPGGYTF. The CDR3 DNA follows: TGTGCCAGCAGTAGGGTACAGGGGCCAGGTGGCTACACCTTC.

The chain couples TRBV11-3 to TRBJ2-1; 8 bases agree with TRBD2. The CDR3 is made up of 16 amino acids. Germline trimming cut 1 base from V and 0 bases from J; bases unmatched to any gene: 2. CDR1 and CDR2 from the germline V gene are SGHNT and YENEEA. The CDR3, as DNA: TGTGCCAGCAGCTTAGGCGGGGGGAACTCCTACAATGAGCAGTTCTTC. It translates to CASSLGGGNSYNEQFF. Full variable domain (outside the CDR3, taken from reference TRBV11-3 and TRBJ2-1): EAGVVQSPRYKIIEKKQPVAFWCNPISGHNTLYWYLQNLGQGPELLIRYENEEAVDDSQLPKDRFSAERLKGVDSTLKIQPAELGDSAVYLCASSLGGGNSYNEQFFGPGTRLTVL.

This clone appeared once. V gene TRBV5-1 combines with J gene TRBJ1-2; 7 nucleotides line up with TRBD1. V gave up 5 bases and J gave up 8 bases; unmatched junction bases: 18. Germline CDR1 SGHRS, CDR2 YFSETQ. The CDR3 is 16 residues long. The CDR3 spells CASRPGAGGIEEGYTF. CDR3 coding DNA: TGCGCCAGCAGGCCAGGGGCAGGGGGAATAGAAGAGGGCTACACCTTC.

The rearrangement joins TRBV12-3 or TRBV12-4 to TRBJ1-6; D not resolved. The CDR3 has 13 amino acids. V gave up 3 bases and J gave up 8 bases, with 8 bases separating them. CDR3 amino acids: CASSFERDSPLHF. CDR3 DNA: TGTGCCAGCAGTTTCGAGAGGGATTCACCCCTCCACTTT.

The genes are TRBV19 and TRBJ2-7, with D possibly matching TRBD1 (6 bases). V was clipped by 5 bases and J by 5 bases, with 10 bases between them. Germline CDR1 reads LNHDA; CDR2 reads SQIVND (reference sequence). The CDR3 has 12 amino acids. The CDR3 here is CASSLQGHEQYF. The CDR3 DNA reads TGTGCCAGTAGTCTCCAGGGGCACGAGCAGTACTTC.